Sequencing of this TCR beta chain was carried out in a study of cytomegalovirus exposure and HLA in healthy donors. This PCR relied on a set of 60 Vbeta primers and 13 Jbeta primers. Assay used: immunoSEQ multiplex PCR; TCRdb lists only in-frame clones, some missing. The data contain about 160,000 clones, less than 90% of them singletons. Details on this clone: Its target is not known.

Regarding the study as a whole: The authors later found HLA-associated TCR beta chains more clonally expanded than equally common others. The availability of immune exposure information extended only to CMV serostatus.

Germline V gene data show CDR1 as SGHRS and CDR2 as YFSETQ. Trimming at V came to 2 bases and at J to 6 bases, leaving 3 bases not matched to a gene. This CDR3 has 13 residues. The source of this sequence is a man aged 18 to 29 in good health and CMV-seronegative. Source material: PBMCs. V is TRBV5-1 and J is TRBJ2-7; the match to TRBD1 covers 9 bases. The CDR3 coding sequence is TGCGCCAGCAGCTTAGACAGGGGGTTCGAGCAGTACTTC. Translated: CASSLDRGFEQYF.